Listed below are T cell receptor beta chains from one sample, sequenced in a study of metastatic and nonmetastatic thyroid tumors. TCRdb reprocessed the PCR reads using MiXCR. The profile shows tens of thousands of clones, more than 20% of them singletons. The sequencing input was tumor tissue. These receptors came from a male donor with papillary thyroid cancer or a benign thyroid nodule (not recorded which). Some clones in this sample may be carry-over from other donors' samples. Each CDR3 is given with its conserved first and last residue. D genes are given only for firm matches. Not all rows give a size; the values are once, few, many and, for expanded clones, a class.

j_call,v_call,clone_size,d_call,cdr3_aa,cdr3_nt
TRBJ2-1,TRBV6-1,NA,NA,CASSGVSNNEQFF,TGTGCCAGCAGTGGGGTCAGCAACAATGAGCAGTTCTTC
TRBJ2-1,TRBV6-4,few,NA,CASSDLAGAYNEQFF,TGTGCCAGCAGTGACCTCGCGGGTGCCTACAATGAGCAGTTCTTC
TRBJ2-5,TRBV2,few,NA,CASSVTGRETQYF,TGTGCCAGCAGTGTGACAGGTAGGGAGACCCAGTACTTC
TRBJ2-7,TRBV3-1,NA,NA,CASSHNILEHYF,TGTGCCAGCAGTCATAATATCTTGGAGCATTACTTC
TRBJ2-1,TRBV3-1,many,NA,CASSRAGVNEQFF,TGTGCCAGCAGCCGGGCAGGAGTCAATGAGCAGTTCTTC
TRBJ1-1,TRBV5-6,many,TRBD1,CASSLDRGGVATFTEAFF,TGTGCCAGCAGCCTGGACAGGGGCGGAGTAGCAACCTTCACTGAAGCTTTCTTT
TRBJ2-5,TRBV14,NA,NA,CASSRLYRETQYF,TGTGCCAGCAGTCGACTTTACCGGGAGACCCAGTACTTC
TRBJ2-5,TRBV6-1,many,TRBD1,CASSYTTGSQETQYF,TGTGCCAGCAGTTATACGACAGGGTCCCAAGAGACCCAGTACTTC
TRBJ1-5,TRBV2,medium-sized,TRBD1,CASRASGTGSFSNQPQHF,TGTGCCAGCAGAGCCTCCGGGACAGGGTCGTTTAGCAATCAGCCCCAGCATTTT
TRBJ2-5,TRBV29-1,few,TRBD1,CSAGQVGETQYF,TGCAGCGCAGGACAGGTGGGGGAGACCCAGTACTTC
TRBJ2-7,TRBV11-2,NA,TRBD2,CASSLEAGTVEQYF,TGTGCCAGCAGCTTAGAAGCGGGGACGGTCGAGCAGTACTTC
TRBJ2-5,TRBV20-1,many,NA,CSARVGPETQYF,TGCAGTGCTAGGGTGGGGCCGGAGACCCAGTACTTC
TRBJ2-4,TRBV7-2,many,NA,CASSFGRGSENIQYF,TGTGCCAGCAGCTTTGGAAGGGGCTCCGAAAACATTCAGTACTTC
TRBJ2-7,TRBV2,many,TRBD2,CASPFLASGGRLYF,TGTGCCAGCCCATTTCTGGCTAGCGGAGGCAGACTGTACTTC
TRBJ2-1,TRBV9,many,TRBD2,CASSPGTSGKNVHF,TGTGCCAGCAGCCCCGGGACTAGCGGGAAAAACGTTCACTTC
TRBJ2-1,TRBV4-1,many,NA,CASSLSESSYNEQFF,TGCGCCAGCAGCCTTAGCGAGAGCTCCTACAATGAGCAGTTCTTC
TRBJ2-2,TRBV24-1,NA,TRBD2,CATSDYGTSGSGTGELFF,TGTGCCACCAGTGACTACGGGACTAGCGGGAGCGGGACCGGGGAGCTGTTTTTT
TRBJ1-6,TRBV30,medium-sized,TRBD1,CAWRIDRVASPLHF,TGTGCCTGGAGGATCGACAGGGTAGCTTCACCCCTCCACTTT
TRBJ2-2,TRBV4-2,NA,TRBD2,CASSPSSSGVSETGELFF,TGTGCCAGCAGCCCTTCTTCTAGCGGGGTTTCGGAGACCGGGGAGCTGTTTTTT
TRBJ1-2,TRBV20-1,many,NA,CSARVPVGGGYGYTF,TGCAGTGCTAGAGTCCCAGTGGGGGGAGGCTATGGCTACACCTTC
TRBJ2-1,TRBV28,medium-sized,TRBD1,CASSFDTTGVHEQFF,TGTGCCAGCAGTTTTGATACGACAGGGGTGCATGAGCAGTTCTTC
TRBJ2-2,TRBV4-3,medium-sized,TRBD2,CASSQDSGIVGELFF,TGCGCCAGCAGCCAAGATAGCGGGATCGTCGGGGAGCTGTTTTTT